This T cell receptor beta chain was recorded in a study of blood T cell repertoires in COVID-19. Study in general: Collection of acute and convalescent COVID-19 samples took place in the United States, Italy and Spain. T cells, B-cell-depleted T cells, or PBMCs provided the cDNA or gDNA that served as material.

Under the authors' procedure: Amplified reference gene primers provided the basis for estimating nucleated cell counts. The repertoire was sequenced with immunoSEQ multiplex PCR; TCRdb's copy has only in-frame clones and lacks some. V and J calls and clone size are copied from that table; D and trimming were computed from the DNA. The sample yields 160,000 or so clones, about 80% seen once. This clone has only a few counts. Sequenced: peripheral blood. This TCR was sampled from a man between 60 and 75 years old with acute or convalescent COVID-19.

CDR3 nucleotide sequence: TGCACCAGCAGCCAACGGGACTACTCCTACAATGAGCAGTTCTTC. Translated, it gives CTSSQRDYSYNEQFF. The chain has TRBV1 and TRBJ2-1; TRBD2, the table's D call, was not compared with the DNA. TRBV1 is a pseudogene segment. The CDR3 is 15 amino acids.